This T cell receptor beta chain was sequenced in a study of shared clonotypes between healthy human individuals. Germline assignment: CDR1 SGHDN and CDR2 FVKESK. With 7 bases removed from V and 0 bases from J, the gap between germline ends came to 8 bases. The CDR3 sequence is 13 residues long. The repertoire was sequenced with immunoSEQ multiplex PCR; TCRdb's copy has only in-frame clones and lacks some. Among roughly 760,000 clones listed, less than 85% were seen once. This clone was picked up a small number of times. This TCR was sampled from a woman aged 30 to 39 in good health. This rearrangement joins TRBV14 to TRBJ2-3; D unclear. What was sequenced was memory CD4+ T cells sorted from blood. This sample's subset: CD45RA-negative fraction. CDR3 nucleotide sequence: TGTGCCAGCAATAGGTTTAGCACAGATACGCAGTATTTT. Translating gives CASNRFSTDTQYF. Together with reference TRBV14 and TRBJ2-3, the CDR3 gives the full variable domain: EAGVTQFPSHSVIEKGQTVTLRCDPISGHDNLYWYRRVMGKEIKFLLHFVKESKQDESGMPNNRFLAERTGGTYSTLKVQPAELEDSGVYFCASNRFSTDTQYFGPGTRLTVL.